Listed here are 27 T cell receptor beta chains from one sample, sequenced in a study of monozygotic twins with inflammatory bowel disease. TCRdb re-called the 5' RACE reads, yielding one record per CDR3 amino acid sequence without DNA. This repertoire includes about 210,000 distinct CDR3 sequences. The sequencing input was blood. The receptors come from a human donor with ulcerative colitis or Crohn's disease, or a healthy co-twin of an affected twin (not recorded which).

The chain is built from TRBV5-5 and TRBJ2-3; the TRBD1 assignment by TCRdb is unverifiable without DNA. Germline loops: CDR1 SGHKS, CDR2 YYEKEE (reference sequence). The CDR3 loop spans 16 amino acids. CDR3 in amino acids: CASSLAPRISTDTQYF.

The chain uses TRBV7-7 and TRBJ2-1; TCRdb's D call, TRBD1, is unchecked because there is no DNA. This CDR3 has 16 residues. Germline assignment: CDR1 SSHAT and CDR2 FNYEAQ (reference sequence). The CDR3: CASSLAMGGGRGEQFF.

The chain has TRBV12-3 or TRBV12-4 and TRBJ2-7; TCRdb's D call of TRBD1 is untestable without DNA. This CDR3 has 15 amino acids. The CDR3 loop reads CASSDLRGSSYEQYF.

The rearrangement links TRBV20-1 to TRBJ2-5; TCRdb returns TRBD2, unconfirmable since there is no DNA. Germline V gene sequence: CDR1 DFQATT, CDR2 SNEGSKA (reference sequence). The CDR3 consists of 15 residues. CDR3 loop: CSAPRDIAPRETQYF.

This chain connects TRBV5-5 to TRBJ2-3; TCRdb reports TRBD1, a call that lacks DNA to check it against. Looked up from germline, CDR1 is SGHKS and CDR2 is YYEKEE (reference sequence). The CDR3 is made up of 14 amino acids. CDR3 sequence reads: CASSPGAGRDTQYF. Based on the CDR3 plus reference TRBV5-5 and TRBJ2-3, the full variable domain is DAGVTQSPTHLIKTRGQQVTLRCSPISGHKSVSWYQQVLGQGPQFIFQYYEKEERGRGNFPDRFSARQFPNYSSELNVNALLLGDSALYLCASSPGAGRDTQYFGPGTRLTVL.

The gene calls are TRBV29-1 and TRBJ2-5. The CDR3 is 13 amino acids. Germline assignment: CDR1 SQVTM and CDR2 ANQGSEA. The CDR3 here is CSVEGFVGETQYF.

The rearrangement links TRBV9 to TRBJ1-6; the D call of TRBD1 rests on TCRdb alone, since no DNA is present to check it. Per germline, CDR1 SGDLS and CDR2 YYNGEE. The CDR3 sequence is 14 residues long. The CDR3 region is CASSGTGGNSPLHF.

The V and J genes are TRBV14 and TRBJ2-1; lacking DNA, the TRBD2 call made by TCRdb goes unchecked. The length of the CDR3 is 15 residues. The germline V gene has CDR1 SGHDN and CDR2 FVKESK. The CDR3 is CASSWGTSGYNEQFF.

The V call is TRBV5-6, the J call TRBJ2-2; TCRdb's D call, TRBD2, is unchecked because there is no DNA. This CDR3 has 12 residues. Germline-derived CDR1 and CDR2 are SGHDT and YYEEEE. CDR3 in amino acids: CASGRNTGELFF.

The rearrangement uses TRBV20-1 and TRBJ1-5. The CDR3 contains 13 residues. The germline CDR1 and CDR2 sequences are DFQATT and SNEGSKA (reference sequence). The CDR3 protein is CSARAHDDQPQHF.

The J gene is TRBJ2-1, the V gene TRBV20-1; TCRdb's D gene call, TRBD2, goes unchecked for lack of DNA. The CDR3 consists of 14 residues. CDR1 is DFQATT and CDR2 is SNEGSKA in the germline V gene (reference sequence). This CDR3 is CSARLAGGLDEQFF.

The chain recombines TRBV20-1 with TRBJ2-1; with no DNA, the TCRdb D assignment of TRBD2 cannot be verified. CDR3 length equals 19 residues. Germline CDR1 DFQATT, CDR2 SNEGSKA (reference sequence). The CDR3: CSARDSTSPSGGDYNEQFF.

The CDR3 sequence: CSATGGYNGYTF. V gene TRBV20-1 combines with J gene TRBJ1-2. CDR1 is DFQATT and CDR2 is SNEGSKA in the germline V gene (reference sequence). CDR3 size: 12 residues.

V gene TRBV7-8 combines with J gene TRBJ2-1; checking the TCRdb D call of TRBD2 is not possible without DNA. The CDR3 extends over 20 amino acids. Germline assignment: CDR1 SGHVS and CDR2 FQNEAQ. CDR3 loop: CASSLEVGPSGGANGNEQFF.

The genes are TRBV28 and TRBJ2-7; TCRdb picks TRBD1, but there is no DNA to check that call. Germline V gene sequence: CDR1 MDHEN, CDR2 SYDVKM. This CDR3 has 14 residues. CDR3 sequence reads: CASSLARGFYEQYF.

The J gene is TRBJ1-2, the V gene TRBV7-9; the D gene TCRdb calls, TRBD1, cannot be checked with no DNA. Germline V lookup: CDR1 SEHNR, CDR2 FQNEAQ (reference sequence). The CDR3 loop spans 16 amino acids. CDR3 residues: CASRPGGRQGLDGYTF.

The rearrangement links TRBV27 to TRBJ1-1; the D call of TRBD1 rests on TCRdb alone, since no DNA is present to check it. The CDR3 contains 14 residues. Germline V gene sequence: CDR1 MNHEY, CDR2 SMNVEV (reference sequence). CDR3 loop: CASSSLQGASEAFF.

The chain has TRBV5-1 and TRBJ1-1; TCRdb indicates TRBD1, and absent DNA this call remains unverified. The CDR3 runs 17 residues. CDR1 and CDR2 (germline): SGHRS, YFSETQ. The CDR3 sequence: CASSSTGTTRQNTEAFF.

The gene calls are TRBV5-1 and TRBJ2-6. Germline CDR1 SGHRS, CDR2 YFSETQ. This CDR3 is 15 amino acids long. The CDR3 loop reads CASSLTPTGANVLTF. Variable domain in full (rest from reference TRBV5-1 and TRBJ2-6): KAGVTQTPRYLIKTRGQQVTLSCSPISGHRSVSWYQQTPGQGLQFLFEYFSETQRNKGNFPGRFSGRQFSNSRSEMNVSTLELGDSALYLCASSLTPTGANVLTFGAGSRLTVL.

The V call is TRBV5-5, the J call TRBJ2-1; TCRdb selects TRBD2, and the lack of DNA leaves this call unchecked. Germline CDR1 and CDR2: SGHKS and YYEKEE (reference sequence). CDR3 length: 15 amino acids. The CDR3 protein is CASSLAGGLLNEQFF.

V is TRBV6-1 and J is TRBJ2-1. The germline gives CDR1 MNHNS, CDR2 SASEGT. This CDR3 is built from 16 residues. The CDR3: CASSTQPTGPYNEQFF.

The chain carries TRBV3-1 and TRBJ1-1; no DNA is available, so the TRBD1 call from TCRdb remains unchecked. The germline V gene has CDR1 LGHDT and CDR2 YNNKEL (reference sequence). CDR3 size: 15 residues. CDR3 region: CASSQPGPVNTEAFF.

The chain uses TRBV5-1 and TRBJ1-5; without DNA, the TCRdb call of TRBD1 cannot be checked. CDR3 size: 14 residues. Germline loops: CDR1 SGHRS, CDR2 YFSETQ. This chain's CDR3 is CASSVGVRGQPQHF.

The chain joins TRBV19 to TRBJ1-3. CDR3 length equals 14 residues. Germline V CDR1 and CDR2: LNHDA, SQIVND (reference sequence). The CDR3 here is CASSETVAGNTIYF.

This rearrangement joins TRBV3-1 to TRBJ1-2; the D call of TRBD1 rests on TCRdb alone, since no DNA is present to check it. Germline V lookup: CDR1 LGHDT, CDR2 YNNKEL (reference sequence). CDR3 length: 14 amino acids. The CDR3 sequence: CASSQRDGDYGYTF.

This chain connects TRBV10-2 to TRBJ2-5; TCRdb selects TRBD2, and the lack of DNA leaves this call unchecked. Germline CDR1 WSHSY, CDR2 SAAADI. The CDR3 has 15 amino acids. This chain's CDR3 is CASSVAGTSEETQYF.

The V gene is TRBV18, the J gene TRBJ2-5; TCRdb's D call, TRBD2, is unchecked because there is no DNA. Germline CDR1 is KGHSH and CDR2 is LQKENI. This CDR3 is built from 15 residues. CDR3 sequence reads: CATAILAGAQETQYF.